These T cell receptor beta chains were read from a single sample in a study of regulatory T cells in long-lasting Graves disease. MiXCR, applied by TCRdb to the multiplex PCR reads, yields one record per CDR3 protein. The sample has 400,000 to 500,000 distinct CDR3 sequences, around 21% seen once; the top ten hold 6.5% to 10%. This material consisted of peripheral blood mononuclear cells (PBMCs), taken when the disease was refractory, from a patient treated with antithyroid drugs. All receptors derive from a female donor with Graves disease. Both conserved end residues are part of each CDR3. The order of the fields is clone size, D gene, V gene, J gene, CDR3 protein, CDR3 DNA. The D gene is left open where the match is weak. Clone sizes are given selectively: once, few, many, or a class where the clone is expanded.

abundance: few; d_gene: TRBD1; v_gene: TRBV12-3/TRBV12-4; j_gene: TRBJ1-5; CDR3aa: CASSTRDRGRGQPQHF; CDR3nt: TGTGCCAGCAGTACTCGGGACAGGGGACGGGGACAGCCCCAGCATTTT
abundance: .; d_gene: .; v_gene: TRBV12-3/TRBV12-4; j_gene: TRBJ2-1; CDR3aa: CASSQSGGNEQFF; CDR3nt: TGTGCCAGCAGTCAGAGCGGCGGCAATGAGCAGTTCTTC
abundance: .; d_gene: .; v_gene: TRBV6-1; j_gene: TRBJ2-7; CDR3aa: CASTRGGEQYF; CDR3nt: TGTGCCAGCACCAGGGGGGGCGAGCAGTACTTC
abundance: once; d_gene: .; v_gene: TRBV19; j_gene: TRBJ1-5; CDR3aa: CASSHLGGQPQHF; CDR3nt: TGTGCCAGTAGTCACCTGGGGGGGCAGCCCCAGCATTTT
abundance: .; d_gene: TRBD2; v_gene: TRBV29-1; j_gene: TRBJ2-3; CDR3aa: CSVVPGGKHTQYF; CDR3nt: TGCAGCGTTGTACCGGGAGGGAAGCATACGCAGTATTTT
abundance: .; d_gene: .; v_gene: TRBV19; j_gene: TRBJ2-6; CDR3aa: CASRRVGSAGANVLTF; CDR3nt: TGTGCCAGTAGGCGGGTGGGCTCGGCTGGGGCCAACGTCCTGACTTTC
abundance: few; d_gene: TRBD1; v_gene: TRBV2; j_gene: TRBJ2-2; CDR3aa: CASSSEGARTGELFF; CDR3nt: TGTGCCAGCAGCTCTGAGGGGGCGCGGACCGGGGAGCTGTTTTTT
abundance: few; d_gene: .; v_gene: TRBV4-1; j_gene: TRBJ1-6; CDR3aa: CASSRTEDSPLHF; CDR3nt: TGCGCCAGCAGCCGCACAGAGGACTCACCCCTCCACTTT
abundance: .; d_gene: .; v_gene: TRBV6-1; j_gene: TRBJ1-5; CDR3aa: CASSYWDQPQHF; CDR3nt: TGTGCCAGCAGCTATTGGGATCAGCCCCAGCATTTT
abundance: many; d_gene: .; v_gene: TRBV27; j_gene: TRBJ2-7; CDR3aa: CASRTRLRSSYEQYF; CDR3nt: TGTGCCAGCCGGACCAGACTGCGCAGCTCCTACGAGCAGTACTTC
abundance: few; d_gene: .; v_gene: TRBV19; j_gene: TRBJ1-2; CDR3aa: CASSIGHGGYTF; CDR3nt: TGTGCCAGTAGTATAGGGCATGGTGGCTACACCTTC
abundance: few; d_gene: .; v_gene: TRBV20-1; j_gene: TRBJ2-1; CDR3aa: CSATPTSFEQFF; CDR3nt: TGCAGTGCTACTCCTACTAGCTTTGAGCAGTTCTTC
abundance: .; d_gene: .; v_gene: TRBV6-2/TRBV6-3; j_gene: TRBJ1-5; CDR3aa: CASKGPSSNQPQHF; CDR3nt: TGTGCCAGCAAAGGGCCGAGTAGCAATCAGCCCCAGCATTTT
abundance: many; d_gene: .; v_gene: TRBV24-1; j_gene: TRBJ2-7; CDR3aa: CATSDRTKTYEQYF; CDR3nt: TGTGCCACCAGTGACCGGACAAAGACCTACGAGCAGTACTTC
abundance: few; d_gene: .; v_gene: TRBV25-1; j_gene: TRBJ1-4; CDR3aa: CASSKGEKLFF; CDR3nt: TGTGCCAGCAGCAAAGGTGAAAAACTGTTTTTT
abundance: few; d_gene: TRBD2; v_gene: TRBV4-1; j_gene: TRBJ2-7; CDR3aa: CASSHQAGVNEQYF; CDR3nt: TGCGCCAGCAGCCACCAAGCGGGAGTTAACGAGCAGTACTTC
abundance: many; d_gene: .; v_gene: TRBV13; j_gene: TRBJ1-1; CDR3aa: CASRTGGNEAFF; CDR3nt: TGTGCCAGCAGGACCGGTGGGAATGAAGCTTTCTTT